This T cell receptor beta chain was documented in a study of T-cell memory formation after mild COVID-19. A remark on this clonotype: Its antigen is undetermined.

V was clipped by 4 bases and J by 11 bases, with 20 bases between them. This CDR3 contains 13 residues. Germline V CDR1 and CDR2: GTSNPN, SVGIG (reference sequence). Study-level results: Some responding clones appeared in pre-infection memory, suggesting cross-reactive memory joined. CD4+ clones that contracted lay mainly in CM and EM; CD8+ ones lay in EMRA.

Using constant-segment primers, 5'RACE produced TCR alpha and TCR beta cDNA libraries carrying sample barcodes and UMIs. TCRdb redid the calling of the 5' RACE reads with MiXCR, one entry per CDR3 protein. The repertoire has 300,000 to 400,000 distinct CDR3 sequences, 10% to 15% of them found once; the top ten carry over 20%. V usage is TRBV30 and J usage is TRBJ1-1; D not resolved. The sample comprised PBMCs or a T cell subset sorted from them (not recorded which). This TCR came from a man between 18 and 29 years old who had mild COVID-19 (a few samples of this study predate the infection). Cell type and time point are not known. The CDR3 spells CAWTSDGPREAFF. The DNA for the CDR3 is TGTGCCTGGACTTCGGATGGGCCCCGGGAGGCTTTCTTT.